The T cell receptor beta chain described here comes from a study of blood T cell repertoires in COVID-19. The junction had 0 bases not matched to a gene; V was cut back by 1 base and J by 2 bases. The CDR3 covers 14 residues. Germline V gives CDR1 LGHDT, CDR2 YNNKEL (reference sequence). Some clones are missing from TCRdb's copy, which holds only in-frame ones; the method was immunoSEQ multiplex PCR. This sample has fewer than 250,000 clones, with roughly 85% found just once. This TCR was recovered from a woman between 50 and 59 years old with acute COVID-19. The chain carries TRBV3-1 (or the pseudogene TRBV3-2) and TRBJ1-2; 8 bases line up with TRBD1. Source material: PBMCs or T cells enriched from blood (not recorded which). CDR3 in DNA: TGTGCCAGCAGCCAAGCAGGGGGCAACTATGGCTACACCTTC. This translates into CASSQAGGNYGYTF.